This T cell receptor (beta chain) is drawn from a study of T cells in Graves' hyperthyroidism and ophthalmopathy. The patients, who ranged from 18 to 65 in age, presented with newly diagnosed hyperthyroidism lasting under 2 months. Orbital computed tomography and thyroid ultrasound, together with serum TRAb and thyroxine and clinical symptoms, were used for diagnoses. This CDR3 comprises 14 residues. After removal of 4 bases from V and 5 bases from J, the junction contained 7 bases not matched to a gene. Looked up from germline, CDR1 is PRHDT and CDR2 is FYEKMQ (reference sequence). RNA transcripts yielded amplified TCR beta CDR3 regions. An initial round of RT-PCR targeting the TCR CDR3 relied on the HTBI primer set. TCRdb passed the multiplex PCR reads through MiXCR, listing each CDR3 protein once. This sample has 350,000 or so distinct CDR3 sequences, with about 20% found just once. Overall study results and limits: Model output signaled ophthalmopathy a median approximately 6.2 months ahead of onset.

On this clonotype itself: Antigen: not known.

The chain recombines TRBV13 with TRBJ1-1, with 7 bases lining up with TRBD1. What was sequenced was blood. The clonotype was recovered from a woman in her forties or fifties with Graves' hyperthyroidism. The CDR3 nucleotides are TGTGCCAGCAGCTCGCCGGGACAGAGGACTGAAGCTTTCTTT. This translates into CASSSPGQRTEAFF.